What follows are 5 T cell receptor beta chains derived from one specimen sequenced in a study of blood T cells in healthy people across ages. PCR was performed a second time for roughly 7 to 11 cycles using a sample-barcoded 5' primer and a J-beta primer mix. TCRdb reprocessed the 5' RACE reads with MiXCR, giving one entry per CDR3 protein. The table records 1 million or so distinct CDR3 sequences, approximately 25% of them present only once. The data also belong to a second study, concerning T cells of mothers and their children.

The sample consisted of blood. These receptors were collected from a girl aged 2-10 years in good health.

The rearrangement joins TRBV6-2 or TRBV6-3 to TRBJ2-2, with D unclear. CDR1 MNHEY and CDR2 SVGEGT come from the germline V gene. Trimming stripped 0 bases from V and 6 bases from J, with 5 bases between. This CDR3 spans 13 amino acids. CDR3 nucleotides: TGTGCCAGCAGTTACTCGAGGTCCGGGGAGCTGTTTTTT. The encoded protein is CASSYSRSGELFF.

CDR3 amino acids: CASSFYGLVIWEQFF. Written as DNA, the CDR3 is TGTGCCAGCAGCTTTTACGGACTAGTAATTTGGGAGCAGTTCTTC. The chain joins TRBV5-4 to TRBJ2-5; 7 bases match TRBD2. Near its end, the DNA agrees better with TRBJ2-1, so the J call may be wrong. CDR1 and CDR2 from the germline V gene are SGHNT and YYREEE (reference sequence). The CDR3 is made up of 15 amino acids.

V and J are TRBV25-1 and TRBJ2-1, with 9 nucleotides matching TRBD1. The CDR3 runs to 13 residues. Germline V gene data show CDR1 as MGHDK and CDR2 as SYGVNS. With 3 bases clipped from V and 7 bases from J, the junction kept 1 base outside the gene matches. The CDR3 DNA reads TGTGCCAGCAGTGAGACAGGGGGGAATGAGCAGTTCTTC. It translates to CASSETGGNEQFF.

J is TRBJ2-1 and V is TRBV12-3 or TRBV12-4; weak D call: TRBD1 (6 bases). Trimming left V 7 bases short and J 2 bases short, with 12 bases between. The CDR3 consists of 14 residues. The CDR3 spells CASTVGQTYNEQFF. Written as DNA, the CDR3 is TGTGCCAGCACCGTCGGACAGACCTACAATGAGCAGTTCTTC.

The CDR3: CASSSKTGTANNEQFF. DNA for the CDR3: TGTGCCAGCAGCTCTAAAACCGGGACAGCAAACAATGAGCAGTTCTTC. The chain carries TRBV7-6 and TRBJ2-5, with 7 nucleotides matching TRBD1. Gene TRBJ2-1 matches the end of the DNA better, so the J call may be wrong. Germline V CDR1 and CDR2: SGHVS, FNYEAQ. CDR3 length: 16 amino acids.